The next 30 T cell receptor beta chains were all read from a single sample in a study of Graves' ophthalmopathy and Graves' hyperthyroidism. CDR3 regions of TCR beta were amplified from RNA transcripts. First-round RT-PCR with HTBI primers preceded a second-round multiplex PCR. A single record per CDR3 protein comes from TCRdb applying MiXCR to the multiplex PCR reads. This repertoire shows roughly 500,000 distinct CDR3 sequences, around 15% found once; its top ten account for 9.8%. The sequencing sample was made of blood. These receptors originate from a woman aged 25 to 39 with Graves' ophthalmopathy.

This clonotype showed up many times. The V gene is TRBV4-1, the J gene TRBJ2-5, with D perhaps matching TRBD1 or TRBD2 (5 bases each). This CDR3 contains 16 residues. Germline V gene lookup returns CDR1 MGHRA and CDR2 YSYEKL. Trimming removed 3 bases at V and 3 bases at J, with 17 bases between. The CDR3 region has the DNA TGCGCCAGCAGCCAGTCTACCGGGACCACCGAAGAGACCCAGTACTTC. Translation: CASSQSTGTTEETQYF.

This clonotype was detected a few times. The CDR3 nucleotides read TGTGCCAGCAGTTCACGGGAATCCGGGACCTCACCCCTCCACTTT. Its protein is CASSSRESGTSPLHF. V gene TRBV2 combines with J gene TRBJ1-6, with a weak D call TRBD1 (5 bases). V dropped 5 bases and J dropped 10 bases, with 18 bases sitting between them. The germline CDR1 and CDR2 sequences are SNHLY and FYNNEI. This CDR3 spans 15 amino acids.

This clonotype was recorded at least ten times. The DNA of the CDR3 is TGCAGTGCTAGAGAGGGGGGCCCAAAGCGGGAGTACGAGCAGTACTTC. This codes for CSAREGGPKREYEQYF. This sequence joins TRBV20-1 and TRBJ2-7, with 8 bases identical to TRBD2. V dropped 0 bases and J dropped 4; count of bases not matched to a gene: 11. The CDR3 has 16 residues. Germline V gene lookup returns CDR1 DFQATT and CDR2 SNEGSKA (reference sequence).

The genes are TRBV29-1 and TRBJ2-7, with a possible D match to TRBD2 (7 bases). The CDR3 is 15 amino acids. Trimming cost V 7 bases and J 1 base, with 20 bases left between them. Looked up from germline, CDR1 is SQVTM and CDR2 is ANQGSEA. For the CDR3, the DNA is TGCAGCGCCCGCGAGGTCGCGGGGGCTTCCTACGAGCAGTACTTC. As protein: CSAREVAGASYEQYF.

The table lists this clonotype with many counts. V gene TRBV19 combines with J gene TRBJ1-5; no definite D call. Trimming took 0 bases from V and 0 from J, leaving 9 bases between them. The CDR3 covers 16 residues. In germline, CDR1 is LNHDA, CDR2 SQIVND (reference sequence). The CDR3 DNA reads TGTGCCAGTAGTATAGATCGTGGATATAGCAATCAGCCCCAGCATTTT. The encoded protein is CASSIDRGYSNQPQHF.

This clonotype was seen at least ten times. The rearrangement uses TRBV6-1 and TRBJ1-5; D is ambiguous. V lost 6 bases and J lost 4, with 13 bases in between. This CDR3 spans 14 amino acids. Germline V CDR1 and CDR2: MNHNS, SASEGT. In DNA form, the CDR3 reads TGTGCCAGCAGCGACCGATACGGAAATCAGCCCCAGCATTTT. Its protein is CASSDRYGNQPQHF.

Many counts were recorded for this clonotype. This chain joins TRBV30 and TRBJ1-5; no definite D call. V was shortened by 0 bases and J by 7 bases, with 10 bases between the two germline ends. Germline CDR1 reads GTSNPN; CDR2 reads SVGIG (reference sequence). This CDR3 is 13 amino acids long. CDR3 nucleotide sequence: TGTGCCTGGAGTGTACTAGCGGGGCAGCCCCAGCATTTT. This translates into CAWSVLAGQPQHF.

This clonotype was detected many times. This sequence joins TRBV2 and TRBJ1-1; D is undetermined. The germline CDR1 and CDR2 sequences are SNHLY and FYNNEI. The CDR3 covers 13 residues. V lost 1 base to trimming and J lost 4 bases, with 7 bases between them. CDR3 residues: CASSEGVGTEAFF. CDR3 DNA sequence: TGTGCCAGCAGTGAAGGGGTAGGCACTGAAGCTTTCTTT.

There are many counts of this clonotype. The chain is built from TRBV29-1 and TRBJ1-2; perhaps TRBD1 as D (6 bases). The length of the CDR3 is 14 residues. V was trimmed by 5 bases and J by 4 bases, leaving 17 bases between them. Germline assignment: CDR1 SQVTM and CDR2 ANQGSEA. The CDR3 reads CSVPSGAGSYGYTF. The CDR3 DNA is TGCAGCGTTCCGTCGGGGGCGGGGAGCTATGGCTACACCTTC.

This clonotype came up a few times. The V gene is TRBV12-3 or TRBV12-4, the J gene TRBJ2-2; 9 nucleotides line up with TRBD1. There are 14 residues in the CDR3. V lost 8 bases, J lost 5 bases, and 6 bases stayed unmatched. CDR3 DNA: TGTGCCAGCCAACAGGGGGCAAGAACCGGGGAGCTGTTTTTT. This gives the protein CASQQGARTGELFF.

The chain recombines TRBV7-2 with TRBJ1-3; D is possibly TRBD1 (6 bases). The germline V gene has CDR1 SGHTA and CDR2 FQGNSA. The CDR3 length is 15 residues. The V gene lost 6 bases and the J gene lost 7 bases, with 19 bases spanning the gap. For the CDR3, the DNA is TGTGCCAGCAGTCGGATGGACAGAATAGGCAACACCATATATTTT. Its translation is CASSRMDRIGNTIYF.

Turning to this clonotype: A much larger clonotype is one base distant, so this may be a read error. The rearrangement joins TRBV24-1 to TRBJ2-5; TRBD1 matches at 10 bases. The CDR3 loop spans 21 amino acids. Germline V gene sequence: CDR1 KGHDR, CDR2 SFDVKD. Germline trimming cut 0 bases from V and 3 bases from J; bases unmatched to any gene: 18. The CDR3 bases are TGTGCCACCAGTGATTTGACCCAACGACGTCAGGACAGGGGGGTCGAAGAGACCCAGTACTTC. Translating gives CATSDLTQRRQDRGVEETQYF.

This clonotype was seen ten or more times. The rearrangement joins TRBV5-6 to TRBJ1-2; D perhaps matches TRBD1 (6 bases). The V and J ends lost 4 bases and 8 bases respectively, with 18 bases between them. Germline lookup yields CDR1 SGHDT and CDR2 YYEEEE. The CDR3 consists of 14 residues. The CDR3 loop is CASSPGRGRGGYTF. In nucleotides, the CDR3 is TGTGCCAGCAGCCCCGGGAGGGGCAGGGGAGGCTACACCTTC. Full variable domain (missing parts from reference TRBV5-6 and TRBJ1-2): DAGVTQSPTHLIKTRGQQVTLRCSPKSGHDTVSWYQQALGQGPQFIFQYYEEEERQRGNFPDRFSGHQFPNYSSELNVNALLLGDSALYLCASSPGRGRGGYTFGSGTRLTVV.

The sample holds many counts of this clonotype. The chain has TRBV28 and TRBJ2-7; 7 bases agree with TRBD2. The germline gives CDR1 MDHEN, CDR2 SYDVKM. J gave up 1 base and V 3 bases, and 3 bases lay outside the gene matches. CDR3 length: 14 residues. The CDR3 nucleotides read TGTGCCAGCAGTTTGCTAGCGGTGTCCTACGAGCAGTACTTC. This gives the protein CASSLLAVSYEQYF.

This clonotype was seen at least ten times. The chain couples TRBV30 to TRBJ1-1; possibly TRBD1 for D (5 bases). Germline values: CDR1 GTSNPN, CDR2 SVGIG (reference sequence). The CDR3 length is 13 residues. V gave up 1 base and J gave up 10 bases, with 16 bases separating them. Written as DNA, the CDR3 is TGTGCCTGGAGTGACGACAGCCACTCTGGAGCTTTCTTT. This codes for CAWSDDSHSGAFF. The complete variable domain, with remaining parts taken from reference TRBV30 and TRBJ1-1, reads SQTIHQWPATLVQPVGSPLSLECTVEGTSNPNLYWYRQAAGRGLQLLFYSVGIGQISSEVPQNLSASRPQDRQFILSSKKLLLSDSGFYLCAWSDDSHSGAFFGQGTRLTVV.

Remarks on this clonotype: A much larger clone differs by one base, so this may be a read error. The V and J genes are TRBV20-1 and TRBJ2-5; 7 positions match TRBD2. This CDR3 comprises 14 residues. Germline-derived CDR1 and CDR2 are DFQATT and SNEGSKA (reference sequence). CDR3 sequence (DNA): TGCAGTGCTAGAGGAGCGGGATTTGCCGAGACCCAGGACTTC. This translates into CSARGAGFAETQDF.

This clonotype was detected many times. The chain combines TRBV6-1 with TRBJ1-1; 7 bases match TRBD1. This CDR3 has 13 residues. V lost 5 bases, J lost 6 bases, and 6 bases stayed unmatched. Per germline, CDR1 MNHNS and CDR2 SASEGT. CDR3 DNA: TGTGCCAGCAGTAAACAGGGGTCGGCTGAAGCTTTCTTT. The encoded protein is CASSKQGSAEAFF.

This clonotype was detected many times. The chain is built from TRBV12-3 or TRBV12-4 and TRBJ2-4, with D possibly being TRBD1 or TRBD2 (6 bases each). This CDR3 has 16 residues. V was pared by 6 bases and J by 0 bases, with 15 bases between. The CDR3 DNA sequence: TGTGCCAGCAGACGCAGGGGAGGCCTAGCCAAAAACATTCAGTACTTC. Its translation: CASRRRGGLAKNIQYF.

At least ten counts were recorded for this clonotype. This sequence joins TRBV12-3 or TRBV12-4 and TRBJ2-7, with TRBD1 matching over 8 bases. Trimming cost V 6 bases and J 5 bases; bases outside gene matches: 9. This CDR3 comprises 14 residues. CDR3 sequence (DNA): TGTGCCAGCAGACCCAGGGGGCAGGGCGACGAGCAGTACTTC. Residues: CASRPRGQGDEQYF.

The rearrangement uses TRBV12-3 or TRBV12-4 and TRBJ2-7; weak D call: TRBD2 (6 bases). This CDR3 spans 14 amino acids. Trimming shortened V by 6 bases and J by 4 bases, and 16 bases separated the two germline ends. The DNA of the CDR3 is TGTGCCAGCAGCTCGGCTTGGAGCGGGTACGAGCAGTACTTC. Encoded protein: CASSSAWSGYEQYF.

As regards this clonotype: Here the CDR3 omits its conserved ending phenylalanine or tryptophan, so a read error is the likely source. This chain uses TRBV12-3 or TRBV12-4 with TRBJ1-5; 9 bases map to TRBD1. The CDR3 has 13 amino acids. The V and J ends lost 8 bases and 4 bases, in that order; junction bases with no gene match: 3. In nucleotides, the CDR3 is TGTGCCAGCGGAGGACAGGGGAATCAGCCCCAGCATGTT. Translated: CASGGQGNQPQHV.

There are many counts of this clonotype. The gene calls are TRBV29-1 and TRBJ1-1; D might be TRBD1 (5 bases). Trimming stripped 2 bases from V and 2 bases from J, with 9 bases between. In germline, CDR1 is SQVTM, CDR2 ANQGSEA. The CDR3 is made up of 13 amino acids. CDR3 nucleotides: TGCAGCGTTGAACGGGGGGAAAACACTGAAGCTTTCTTT. This gives the protein CSVERGENTEAFF.

This clonotype was seen many times. J is TRBJ1-1 and V is TRBV6-5; D possibly corresponds to TRBD1 (5 bases). V lost 1 base and J 5 bases, leaving 8 bases between the germline ends. Germline assignment: CDR1 MNHEY and CDR2 SVGAGI. The CDR3 has 13 residues. The CDR3 sequence: CASSYFGGTEAFF. Written as DNA, the CDR3 is TGTGCCAGCAGTTACTTCGGGGGGACTGAAGCTTTCTTT.

The chain links TRBV3-1 to TRBJ2-5, with D perhaps matching TRBD2 (6 bases). This CDR3 is built from 15 residues. Between the trimmed V and J ends, which lost 4 bases and 2 bases, there was a span of 14 bases. The germline V gene encodes CDR1 LGHDT and CDR2 YNNKEL (reference sequence). The CDR3 DNA sequence: TGTGCCAGCAGCCGGCAATCGACTAGACAAGAGACCCAGTACTTC. It yields the protein CASSRQSTRQETQYF.

This clonotype was observed a handful of times. The genes are TRBV12-3 or TRBV12-4 and TRBJ2-5; tentatively, D is TRBD2 (7 bases). V was pared by 7 bases and J by 3 bases, with 12 bases between. The CDR3 loop spans 13 amino acids. CDR3 protein: CASTQGGEETQYF. For the CDR3, the DNA is TGTGCCAGCACCCAAGGGGGGGAAGAGACCCAGTACTTC.

V and J are TRBV11-3 and TRBJ2-2, with 8 positions matching TRBD2. Germline CDR1 SGHNT, CDR2 YENEEA. The CDR3 has 15 residues. With V trimmed by 6 bases and J by 4 bases, 7 bases remained unmatched. The DNA for the CDR3 is TGTGCCAGCAGTTGGTCGGGGGGGTCCACCGGGGAGCTGTTTTTT. It specifies CASSWSGGSTGELFF.

The chain is built from TRBV30 and TRBJ1-2; 8 bases align to TRBD1. V lost 7 bases and J lost 0; bases outside the gene matches: 16. Germline loops: CDR1 GTSNPN, CDR2 SVGIG (reference sequence). The CDR3 spans 17 residues. Here the CDR3 reads CASMTGTGLYSNYGYTF. DNA for the CDR3: TGTGCCTCCATGACCGGGACAGGACTTTACTCTAACTATGGCTACACCTTC. Drawing the rest from reference TRBV30 and TRBJ1-2, the complete variable domain is SQTIHQWPATLVQPVGSPLSLECTVEGTSNPNLYWYRQAAGRGLQLLFYSVGIGQISSEVPQNLSASRPQDRQFILSSKKLLLSDSGFYLCASMTGTGLYSNYGYTFGSGTRLTVV.

This clonotype appeared many times. The chain is built from TRBV19 and TRBJ1-1; D not certain. The V end was cut by 3 bases, the J end by 3 bases, with 11 bases between. This CDR3 is built from 14 residues. Germline CDR1 is LNHDA and CDR2 is SQIVND (reference sequence). The CDR3 DNA follows: TGTGCCAGTAGTATGGCAGTCCGAGACACTGAAGCTTTCTTT. Translation: CASSMAVRDTEAFF.

Ten or more counts support this clonotype. The chain couples TRBV28 to TRBJ1-1; 7 bases line up with TRBD1. With V trimmed by 7 bases and J by 4 bases, 9 bases remained unmatched. The CDR3 length is 14 residues. Germline V gene lookup returns CDR1 MDHEN and CDR2 SYDVKM. The CDR3 sequence is CASNYRGRVTEAFF. CDR3 sequence (DNA): TGTGCCAGCAATTACAGGGGAAGGGTCACTGAAGCTTTCTTT.

This clonotype was counted many times. V and J are TRBV20-1 and TRBJ2-5; no definite D call. This CDR3 has 13 amino acids. CDR1 DFQATT and CDR2 SNEGSKA come from the germline V gene (reference sequence). Trimming left V 0 bases short and J 5 bases short, with 10 bases between. The CDR3 region is CSARDQAPETQYF. The CDR3 DNA is TGCAGTGCTAGAGATCAGGCCCCGGAGACCCAGTACTTC.